Listed here are 7 T cell receptor beta chains from one sample, sequenced in a study of blood T cell repertoires in COVID-19. TCRdb keeps only in-frame clones here, not all; method: immunoSEQ multiplex PCR. The sample yields roughly 150,000 clones, about 88% seen once. Source material: peripheral blood. The receptors derive from a woman older than 75 with COVID-19, enrolled during active disease.

The rearrangement uses TRBV5-1 and TRBJ2-2; TRBD2 matches at 8 bases. V shed 0 bases, J shed 4 bases, and the junction held 5 bases outside the gene matches. This CDR3 has 16 amino acids. Per germline, CDR1 SGHRS and CDR2 YFSETQ. The CDR3 reads CASSLDSGSSTGELFF. The CDR3 bases are TGCGCCAGCAGCTTGGACAGCGGGAGTAGCACCGGGGAGCTGTTTTTT.

The chain has TRBV7-8 and TRBJ1-1; the match to TRBD1 covers 8 bases. Germline V gene data show CDR1 as SGHVS and CDR2 as FQNEAQ. This CDR3 comprises 15 residues. Trimming cost V 5 bases and J 0 bases; bases outside gene matches: 5. CDR3 nucleotide sequence: TGTGCCAGCAGCCGACGGGACAGGTTGAACACTGAAGCTTTCTTT. This gives the protein CASSRRDRLNTEAFF.

The chain carries TRBV28 and TRBJ1-6; 7 bases are shared with TRBD1. The CDR3 loop spans 23 amino acids. Trimming removed 6 bases from V and 0 bases from J; junction bases left unmatched: 26. Germline-derived CDR1 and CDR2 are MDHEN and SYDVKM. The CDR3 nucleotides are TGTGCCAGCAGACGCGATTTCGGATCTTGGACAGGATCGACGAGCTCCTATAATTCACCCCTCCACTTT. It is translated as CASRRDFGSWTGSTSSYNSPLHF.

The chain carries TRBV15 and TRBJ2-1; 11 bases are shared with TRBD2. Unmatched junction bases numbered 3, after V lost 1 base and J lost 4 bases. The CDR3 extends over 16 amino acids. Germline V gene sequence: CDR1 LNHNV, CDR2 YYDKDF (reference sequence). CDR3 nucleotide sequence: TGTGCCACCAGCAGAGGGGGACTAGCGGCTTACAATGAGCAGTTCTTC. Translation gives CATSRGGLAAYNEQFF.

The CDR3, as DNA: TGTGCAAGTCGCTTAGCCTCGGACAGGGGCACTCAGCCCCAGCATTTT. As protein: CASRLASDRGTQPQHF. The gene calls are TRBV12-2 and TRBJ1-5; the tabulated D call, TRBD1, remains unverified against the DNA. TRBV12-2 is a documented pseudogene. This CDR3 comprises 16 residues.

The chain recombines TRBV5-1 with TRBJ2-2, with D uncertain. The CDR3 runs 16 residues. Trimming removed 6 bases at V and 4 bases at J, with 19 bases between. Germline values: CDR1 SGHRS, CDR2 YFSETQ. CDR3: CASTPGSPPFTGELFF. The CDR3 nucleotides read TGCGCCAGCACCCCCGGGTCTCCTCCCTTCACCGGGGAGCTGTTTTTT. The variable domain in full, with the rest retrieved from reference TRBV5-1 and TRBJ2-2, is KAGVTQTPRYLIKTRGQQVTLSCSPISGHRSVSWYQQTPGQGLQFLFEYFSETQRNKGNFPGRFSGRQFSNSRSEMNVSTLELGDSALYLCASTPGSPPFTGELFFGEGSRLTVL.

The V call is TRBV24-1, the J call TRBJ2-5; the D is unclear. V was cut by 4 bases and J by 4 bases, with 3 bases left in between. Germline V CDR1 and CDR2: KGHDR, SFDVKD. This CDR3 comprises 11 residues. The CDR3 reads CATSDLETQYF. The CDR3 DNA follows: TGTGCCACCAGTGACCTAGAGACCCAGTACTTC.